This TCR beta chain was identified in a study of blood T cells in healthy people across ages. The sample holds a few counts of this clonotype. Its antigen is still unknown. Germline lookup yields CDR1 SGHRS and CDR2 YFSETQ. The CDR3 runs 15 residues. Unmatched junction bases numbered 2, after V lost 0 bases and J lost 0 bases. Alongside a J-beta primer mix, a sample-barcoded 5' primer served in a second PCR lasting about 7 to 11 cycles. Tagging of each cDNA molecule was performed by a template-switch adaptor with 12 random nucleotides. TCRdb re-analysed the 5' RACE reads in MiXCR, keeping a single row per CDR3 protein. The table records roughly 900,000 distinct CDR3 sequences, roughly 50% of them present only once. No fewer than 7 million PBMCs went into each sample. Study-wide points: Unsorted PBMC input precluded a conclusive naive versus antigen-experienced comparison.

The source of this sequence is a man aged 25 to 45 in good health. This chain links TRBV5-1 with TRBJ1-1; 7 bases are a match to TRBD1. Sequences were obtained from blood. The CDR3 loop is CASSLDRGMNTEAFF. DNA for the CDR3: TGCGCCAGCAGCTTGGACAGGGGAATGAACACTGAAGCTTTCTTT.